The 5 T cell receptor beta chains below come from one sample, sequenced in a study of regulatory T cells in long-lasting Graves disease. Arm-PCR of CDR3 regions and iRepertoire HTBI primers were used to build TCR beta libraries. TCRdb re-called the multiplex PCR reads through MiXCR, storing one row per CDR3 protein. Altogether around 300,000 distinct CDR3 sequences are present, roughly 21% being singletons, with the ten largest covering around 50%. Regarding time point: persistent/refractory GD, antithyroid drugs over 5 years with positive TRAb. There was RNA extracted from PBMCs, and the TCR library was made from it. Sequences were derived from peripheral blood mononuclear cells (PBMCs), sampled when the disease was refractory, from a patient treated with antithyroid drugs. The receptors derive from a female donor with Graves disease.

This clonotype was counted ten times or more. The chain couples TRBV24-1 to TRBJ1-5; weak D call: TRBD1 (5 bases). Trimming took off 1 base at V and 4 bases at J, with 13 bases between the two ends. Germline lookup yields CDR1 KGHDR and CDR2 SFDVKD. This CDR3 comprises 16 residues. This chain's CDR3 is CATSDFGREGNQPQHF. CDR3 nucleotides: TGTGCCACCAGTGATTTCGGCAGGGAGGGGAATCAGCCCCAGCATTTT.

This clonotype was counted many times. CDR3 sequence (DNA): TGTGCCAGCAGCTCGGAATTCTACGAGCAGTACTTC. The encoded protein is CASSSEFYEQYF. The rearrangement joins TRBV7-9 to TRBJ2-7; D is unclear. This CDR3 contains 12 residues. Germline lookup yields CDR1 SEHNR and CDR2 FQNEAQ (reference sequence). The ends were cut back, 4 bases at V and 3 bases at J, with 7 bases in the middle. Full variable domain (remainder filled in from reference TRBV7-9 and TRBJ2-7): DTGVSQNPRHKITKRGQNVTFRCDPISEHNRLYWYRQTLGQGPEFLTYFQNEAQLEKSRLLSDRFSAERPKGSFSTLEIQRTEQGDSAMYLCASSSEFYEQYFGPGTRLTVT.

Worth noting for this clonotype: Since a much larger clone is just one base distant, this may be a read error. This chain connects TRBV15 to TRBJ2-7, with D unresolved. V lost 0 bases to trimming and J lost 3 bases, with 15 bases between them. This CDR3 has 16 amino acids. The germline V gene has CDR1 LNHNV and CDR2 YYDKDF (reference sequence). In nucleotides, the CDR3 is TGTGCCACCAGCAGAGATCGGGCAGAGCCGGGCTACGAGCAGTACTTC. Translating gives CATSRDRAEPGYEQYF.

In this sample, this clonotype turned up many times. This sequence joins TRBV12-3 or TRBV12-4 and TRBJ2-7, with D unresolved. Trimming left V 5 bases short and J 4 bases short, with 15 bases between. The CDR3 loop spans 14 amino acids. The chain's CDR3 is CASSPSTGRYEQYF. The CDR3 DNA reads TGTGCCAGCAGTCCCTCGACCGGAAGATACGAGCAGTACTTC.

This clonotype showed up many times. This chain uses TRBV6-1 with TRBJ2-7, with TRBD2 matching over 9 bases. CDR3 length: 16 amino acids. Germline V gives CDR1 MNHNS, CDR2 SASEGT. V shed 2 bases, J shed 3 bases, and the junction held 8 bases outside the gene matches. For the CDR3, the DNA is TGTGCCAGCAGTGAACCGCTAGCGGGGAGATACTACGAGCAGTACTTC. Translation gives CASSEPLAGRYYEQYF.